The 9 T cell receptor beta chains below all came from one sample that was sequenced in a study of cytomegalovirus exposure and HLA in healthy donors (dated by TCRdb to between 2016 and 2019). Receptors were amplified or captured by the immunoSEQ multiplex PCR assay. For the multiplex PCR, a mixture combining 60 forward primers for TCR Vbeta segments and 13 reverse primers for TCR Jbeta segments was used. As stored in TCRdb, this immuneACCESS dataset retains in-frame rearrangements with V and J assigned. A fraction of the clones does not appear; measured against another copy, unresolved V genes explain less than half of the discrepancy, and the remainder lacks a known reason. The sample table lists some 150,000 clones, roughly 79% of them with a count of one. The ten largest clones represent about 0.66% of the sample. Input material: PBMCs. These receptors were taken from a male donor in good health and CMV-seronegative.

The rearrangement uses TRBV5-4 and TRBJ1-2, with 11 bases lining up with TRBD1. J lost 3 bases, V lost 4 bases, and 5 bases had no gene match. CDR1 and CDR2 (germline): SGHNT, YYREEE (reference sequence). The CDR3 length is 15 residues. CDR3 amino acids: CASSTGQGADYGYTF. DNA of the CDR3: TGTGCCAGCAGCACAGGACAGGGGGCTGACTATGGCTACACCTTC.

This clone came up a few times. The chain employs TRBV6-4 and TRBJ2-1; perhaps TRBD1 as D (5 bases). The CDR3 is 14 residues long. Trimming cost V 3 bases and J 7 bases, with 13 bases left between them. CDR1 MRHNA and CDR2 SNTAGT come from the germline V gene. This CDR3 is CASSEQGVANEQFF. The CDR3 DNA is TGTGCCAGCAGTGAGCAGGGTGTGGCAAATGAGCAGTTCTTC.

The chain uses TRBV6-5 and TRBJ2-7; 9 nucleotides match TRBD1. V shed 6 bases, J shed 3 bases, and the junction held 9 bases outside the gene matches. This CDR3 has 15 residues. CDR1 and CDR2 from the germline V gene are MNHEY and SVGAGI. CDR3 sequence: CASSPVADRGYEQYF. CDR3 DNA: TGTGCCAGCAGCCCCGTGGCGGACAGGGGCTACGAGCAGTACTTC.

V usage is TRBV30 and J usage is TRBJ2-5; TRBD2 is a possible D gene (5 bases). The CDR3 has 13 residues. The V and J ends lost 4 bases and 2 bases respectively, with 11 bases between them. CDR1 and CDR2 from the germline V gene are GTSNPN and SVGIG (reference sequence). CDR3 coding DNA: TGTGCCTGGACCCCGGGGTTTCAAGAGACCCAGTACTTC. Translating it yields CAWTPGFQETQYF. Full variable domain (outside the CDR3, taken from reference TRBV30 and TRBJ2-5): SQTIHQWPATLVQPVGSPLSLECTVEGTSNPNLYWYRQAAGRGLQLLFYSVGIGQISSEVPQNLSASRPQDRQFILSSKKLLLSDSGFYLCAWTPGFQETQYFGPGTRLLVL.

The rearrangement joins TRBV6-5 to TRBJ2-4; D unclear. CDR3 length: 15 amino acids. Trimming removed 0 bases at V and 2 bases at J, with 8 bases between. Germline CDR1 is MNHEY and CDR2 is SVGAGI. CDR3 nucleotide sequence: TGTGCCAGCAGTTACTCGGGCCAGACCAAAAACATTCAGTACTTC. Its protein is CASSYSGQTKNIQYF.

This clone was recorded a few times. The V gene is TRBV19, the J gene TRBJ1-2; no clear D gene. Trimming removed 5 bases at V and 0 bases at J, with 16 bases between. The CDR3 spans 16 residues. Per germline, CDR1 LNHDA and CDR2 SQIVND (reference sequence). The CDR3 sequence: CASSPPPGLTNYGYTF. CDR3 DNA sequence: TGTGCCAGTAGTCCCCCCCCAGGACTGACTAACTATGGCTACACCTTC.

This chain joins TRBV5-6 and TRBJ2-5, with 7 bases that match TRBD1. The assigned J gene may be wrong: the sequence end matches TRBJ2-7 better. CDR1 and CDR2 (germline): SGHDT, YYEEEE. The CDR3 has 15 amino acids. The CDR3 nucleotides read TGTGCCAGCAGCTTGGTACAGGGGTCGACCTACGAGCAGTACTTC. Translating gives CASSLVQGSTYEQYF.

The chain links TRBV7-3 to TRBJ1-1; 10 bases line up with TRBD1. J lost 4 bases, V lost 4 bases, and 9 bases had no gene match. This CDR3 is 16 amino acids long. CDR1 SGHTA and CDR2 FQGTGA come from the germline V gene. The CDR3 loop is CASSSTGGSIPTEAFF. Written as DNA, the CDR3 is TGTGCCAGCAGCTCGACAGGGGGCTCCATCCCCACTGAAGCTTTCTTT.

The chain is built from TRBV19 and TRBJ1-2; the match to TRBD1 covers 7 bases. The germline V gene encodes CDR1 LNHDA and CDR2 SQIVND (reference sequence). Trimming at V came to 6 bases and at J to 0 bases, leaving 10 bases not matched to a gene. This CDR3 contains 16 residues. CDR3 in DNA: TGTGCCAGTAGCCAGCACTGGACAGGACCTAACTATGGCTACACCTTC. This gives the protein CASSQHWTGPNYGYTF.